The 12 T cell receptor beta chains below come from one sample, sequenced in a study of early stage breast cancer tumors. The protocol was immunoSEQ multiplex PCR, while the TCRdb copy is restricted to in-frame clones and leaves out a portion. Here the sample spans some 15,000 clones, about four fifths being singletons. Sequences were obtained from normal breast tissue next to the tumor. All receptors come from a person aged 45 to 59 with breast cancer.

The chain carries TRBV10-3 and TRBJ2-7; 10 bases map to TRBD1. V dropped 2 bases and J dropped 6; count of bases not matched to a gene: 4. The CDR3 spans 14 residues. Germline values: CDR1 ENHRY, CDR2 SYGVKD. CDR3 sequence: CAISEGGQGFEQYF. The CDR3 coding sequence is TGTGCCATCAGTGAGGGGGGACAGGGGTTCGAGCAGTACTTC.

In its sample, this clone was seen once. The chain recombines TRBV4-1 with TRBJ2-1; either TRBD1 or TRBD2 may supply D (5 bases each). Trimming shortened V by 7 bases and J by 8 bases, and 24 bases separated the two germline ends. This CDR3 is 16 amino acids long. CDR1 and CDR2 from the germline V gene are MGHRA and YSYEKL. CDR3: CASTRGARDPFDEQFF. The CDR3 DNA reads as TGCGCCAGCACGAGGGGCGCCCGGGACCCCTTCGATGAGCAGTTCTTC.

The CDR3 DNA follows: TGTGCCAGCAGCTCGCAGACAGGGGGGGGATACAATGAGCAGTTCTTC. Protein sequence: CASSSQTGGGYNEQFF. The V call is TRBV11-3, the J call TRBJ2-1, with 9 bases fitting TRBD1. CDR3 length: 16 residues. Looked up from germline, CDR1 is SGHNT and CDR2 is YENEEA. J lost 4 bases, V lost 4 bases, and 8 bases had no gene match.

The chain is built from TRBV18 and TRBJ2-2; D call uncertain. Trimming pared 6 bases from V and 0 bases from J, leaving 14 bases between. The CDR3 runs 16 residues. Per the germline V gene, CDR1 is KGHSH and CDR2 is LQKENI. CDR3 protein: CASSALRRANTGELFF. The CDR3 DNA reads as TGTGCCAGCTCCGCTTTGAGGCGAGCGAACACCGGGGAGCTGTTTTTT.

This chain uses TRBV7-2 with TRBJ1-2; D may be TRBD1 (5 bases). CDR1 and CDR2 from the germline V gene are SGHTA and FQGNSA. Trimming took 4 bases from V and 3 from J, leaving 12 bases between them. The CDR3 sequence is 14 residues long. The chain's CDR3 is CASSSRTTDYGYTF. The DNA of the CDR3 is TGTGCCAGCAGCTCCCGGACAACGGACTATGGCTACACCTTC.

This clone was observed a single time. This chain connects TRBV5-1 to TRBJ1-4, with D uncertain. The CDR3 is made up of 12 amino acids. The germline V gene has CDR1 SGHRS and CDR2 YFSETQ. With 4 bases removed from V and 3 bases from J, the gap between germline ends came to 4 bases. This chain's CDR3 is CASSASNEKLFF. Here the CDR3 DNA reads TGCGCCAGCAGCGCTTCTAATGAAAAACTGTTTTTT.

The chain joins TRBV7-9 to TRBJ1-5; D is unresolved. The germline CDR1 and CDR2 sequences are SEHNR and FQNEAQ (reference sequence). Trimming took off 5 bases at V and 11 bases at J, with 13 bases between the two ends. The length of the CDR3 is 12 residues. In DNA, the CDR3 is TGTGCCAGCAGCCCTCCCGACGGGGCCCAGCATTTT. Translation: CASSPPDGAQHF. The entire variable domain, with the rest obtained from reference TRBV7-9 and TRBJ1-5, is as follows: DTGVSQNPRHKITKRGQNVTFRCDPISEHNRLYWYRQTLGQGPEFLTYFQNEAQLEKSRLLSDRFSAERPKGSFSTLEIQRTEQGDSAMYLCASSPPDGAQHFGDGTRLSIL.

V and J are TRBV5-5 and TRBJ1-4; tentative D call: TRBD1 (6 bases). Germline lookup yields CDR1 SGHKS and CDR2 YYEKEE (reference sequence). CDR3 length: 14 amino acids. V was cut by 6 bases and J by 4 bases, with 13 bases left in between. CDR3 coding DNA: TGTGCCAGCAATTTAGGACAGATTAATGAAAAACTGTTTTTT. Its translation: CASNLGQINEKLFF.

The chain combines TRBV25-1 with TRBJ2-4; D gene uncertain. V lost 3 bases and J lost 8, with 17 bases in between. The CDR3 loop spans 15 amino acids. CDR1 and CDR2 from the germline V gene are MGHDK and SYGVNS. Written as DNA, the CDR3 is TGTGCCAGCAGTGACTCCCGGAAAGGTCGAGACATTCAGTACTTC. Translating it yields CASSDSRKGRDIQYF.

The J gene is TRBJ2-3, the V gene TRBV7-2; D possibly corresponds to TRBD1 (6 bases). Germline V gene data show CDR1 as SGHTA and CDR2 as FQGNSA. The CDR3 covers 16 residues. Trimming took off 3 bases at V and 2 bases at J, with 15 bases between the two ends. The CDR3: CASSFPLDRATDTQYF. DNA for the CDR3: TGTGCCAGCAGCTTCCCCCTGGACAGAGCCACAGATACGCAGTATTTT.

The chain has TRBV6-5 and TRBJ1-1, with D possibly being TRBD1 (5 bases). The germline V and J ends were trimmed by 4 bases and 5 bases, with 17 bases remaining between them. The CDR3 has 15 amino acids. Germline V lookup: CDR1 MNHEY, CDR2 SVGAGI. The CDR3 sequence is CASSWAGVDSTEAFF. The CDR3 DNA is TGTGCCAGCAGTTGGGCGGGGGTCGATTCAACTGAAGCTTTCTTT.

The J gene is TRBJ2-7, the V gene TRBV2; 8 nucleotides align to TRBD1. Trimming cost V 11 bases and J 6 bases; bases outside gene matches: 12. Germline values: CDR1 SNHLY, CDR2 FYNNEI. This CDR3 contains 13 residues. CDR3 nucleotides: TGTGCCGTGGGACAGGTGTTTTCGGCCGAGCAGTACTTC. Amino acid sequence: CAVGQVFSAEQYF.